This T cell receptor (beta chain) was profiled in a study of persistence of HIV-infected CD4 T cells. Study results and limitations: Antigen-responding cells were enriched for degenerate expanded CDR3beta sequences.

With respect to this clone: Its target is unknown.

Cells were stimulated with CMV-infected fibroblast lysates at 8.5 to 10 ug/mL. Sorting of responding CD4+ T cells relied on upregulated CD40 ligand together with CD69. Anti-CD28/CD49d costimulation, CD40-blocking antibody and enfuvirtide were given to CD8-depleted PBMCs for 15 to 20 hours. This was the immunoSEQ version 4 assay in survey mode. Template was genomic DNA at approximately 10 ng/uL, with up to roughly 1 ug used per sample. This table comes from immunoSEQ multiplex PCR, and its TCRdb copy is limited to in-frame clones, with some not included. The repertoire consists of over 15,000 clones, with roughly 61% occurring once and the leading ten covering roughly 7.7%. Germline V gene sequence: CDR1 SGHTA, CDR2 FQGTGA. The CDR3 sequence is 15 residues long. V was clipped by 2 bases and J by 8 bases, with 18 bases between them.

The chain is built from TRBV7-3 and TRBJ1-2, with D possibly matching TRBD1 (6 bases). The starting material was CD4+ T cells sorted from PBMCs after roughly 18-hour stimulation, obtained from a patient who received antiretroviral therapy. The sequence was collected from an adult woman with HIV who was CMV-seropositive. CDR3 loop: CASSLALTGIEGYTF. CDR3 nucleotide sequence: TGTGCCAGCAGCTTAGCCCTCACAGGGATAGAAGGCTACACCTTC.